Below are 6 T cell receptor beta chains sequenced from a single sample in a study of Graves' ophthalmopathy and Graves' hyperthyroidism. TCR beta CDR3 amplification used RNA transcripts. Following a first-round RT-PCR that used HTBI primers, a second-round multiplex PCR was carried out. TCRdb called the multiplex PCR reads again in MiXCR, with one record for every CDR3 protein. This sample has roughly 380,000 distinct CDR3 sequences, with approximately 15% found just once. Input material: peripheral blood. The receptors derive from a woman under 30 with stable Graves' hyperthyroidism.

The V and J genes are TRBV11-2 and TRBJ2-2, with D possibly being TRBD2 (6 bases). Germline V gene sequence: CDR1 SGHAT, CDR2 FQNNGV. This CDR3 is built from 14 residues. V lost 6 bases and J lost 3, with 11 bases in between. The DNA of the CDR3 is TGTGCCAGCAGTCAGAGGGAGGACACCGGGGAGCTGTTTTTT. Its protein product is CASSQREDTGELFF.

This clonotype was observed at least ten times. This chain connects TRBV5-1 to TRBJ1-2, with a possible D match to TRBD1 (5 bases). Germline V CDR1 and CDR2: SGHRS, YFSETQ. V lost 2 bases and J 2 bases, leaving 16 bases between the germline ends. The CDR3 spans 16 residues. CDR3 residues: CASSLTGTSTNYGYTF. CDR3 sequence (DNA): TGCGCCAGCAGCTTAACCGGGACGTCTACGAACTATGGCTACACCTTC.

This clonotype was seen repeatedly, ten times or more. This chain joins TRBV6-2 or TRBV6-3 and TRBJ2-7; D ambiguous. Trimming removed 2 bases from V and 1 base from J, with 6 bases in between. The CDR3 has 13 residues. Germline lookup yields CDR1 MNHEY and CDR2 SVGEGT. This CDR3 is CASSYVPSYEQYF. DNA of the CDR3: TGTGCCAGCAGTTACGTCCCTTCCTACGAGCAGTACTTC.

The V and J genes are TRBV28 and TRBJ2-5; weak D call: TRBD1 (6 bases). V was pared by 8 bases and J by 9 bases, with 16 bases between. The CDR3 extends over 12 amino acids. Germline CDR1 is MDHEN and CDR2 is SYDVKM. CDR3 protein: CASSLGAGSQYF. The CDR3 bases are TGTGCCAGCTCGCTGGGGGCGGGTTCCCAGTACTTC. The full variable domain, completed using reference TRBV28 and TRBJ2-5, is DVKVTQSSRYLVKRTGEKVFLECVQDMDHENMFWYRQDPGLGLRLIYFSYDVKMKEKGDIPEGYSVSREKKERFSLILESASTNQTSMYLCASSLGAGSQYFGPGTRLLVL.

As to this clonotype: A much larger clone is a single base away; this may be a read error. The chain uses TRBV11-2 and TRBJ2-2; 8 positions match TRBD1. The CDR3 covers 19 residues. Germline assignment: CDR1 SGHAT and CDR2 FQNNGV. CDR3 sequence: CASSPSDRVASWNTGELLF. The CDR3 nucleotides read TGTGCCAGCTCTCCATCGGACAGGGTCGCGTCATGGAACACCGGGGAGCTGTTGTTT.

Details on this clonotype: Mismatch with germline at one junction end may stem from a read error. The genes are TRBV6-5 and TRBJ1-2; no clear D. The CDR3 runs to 13 residues. Germline assignment: CDR1 MNHEY and CDR2 SVGAGI. CDR3 loop: CASSYVTSYGYTF. The CDR3 DNA follows: TGTGCCAGCAGTTACGTCACCTCCTATGGTTACACCTTC.